These T cell receptor beta chains were read from a single sample in a study of regulatory T cells in long-lasting Graves disease. TCRdb re-derived calls from the multiplex PCR reads in MiXCR, one entry per CDR3 protein. The repertoire holds roughly 700,000 distinct CDR3 sequences, with about 30% as singletons. The starting material was peripheral blood mononuclear cells (PBMCs), obtained when the disease was refractory, from a patient treated with antithyroid drugs. These receptors all stem from a female donor with Graves disease. Both conserved end residues are part of each CDR3. D genes are given only for firm matches. Clone size is not always given. Where it is, it says once, few, many or a class for expanded clones.

D	V	size	J	DNA	CDR3
.	TRBV6-2/TRBV6-3	few	TRBJ2-5	TGTGCCAGCAGTTACTGGGACCAAGAAGAGACCCAGTACTTC	CASSYWDQEETQYF
TRBD2	TRBV9	.	TRBJ2-7	TGTGCCAGCAGCGCGACTAGCGGGTTATCCTACGAGCAGTACTTC	CASSATSGLSYEQYF
.	TRBV15	few	TRBJ1-1	TGTGCCACCAAGGGGGGGCTCAACACTGAAGCTTTCTTT	CATKGGLNTEAFF
.	TRBV2	many	TRBJ1-2	TGTGCCAGCAGACACCTCAAACACCTCTATGGCTACACCTTC	CASRHLKHLYGYTF
TRBD2	TRBV18	.	TRBJ2-3	TGTGCCAGCTCCCCCCCTAGCGGGGCGGATACGCAGTATTTT	CASSPPSGADTQYF
.	TRBV7-6	.	TRBJ2-7	TGTGCCAGCAGCTTAGAGGAGGCAGGGATCTACGAGCAGTACTTC	CASSLEEAGIYEQYF
TRBD2	TRBV7-9	.	TRBJ2-7	TGTGCCAGCAGCTTAGTGGGGGGGGGTTTCGACGAGCAGTACTTC	CASSLVGGGFDEQYF
.	TRBV5-4	.	TRBJ1-2	TGTGCCAGCAGCTACGAGGTGGAAACTAACTATGGCTACACCTTC	CASSYEVETNYGYTF
.	TRBV28	many	TRBJ1-1	TGTGCCAGCACTGGGTGGACTGAAGCTTTCTTT	CASTGWTEAFF
TRBD2	TRBV30	few	TRBJ2-7	TGTGCCTGGAGGAGACTAGCGGCCTACGAGCAGTACTTC	CAWRRLAAYEQYF
.	TRBV11-2	.	TRBJ1-2	TGTGCCAGCAGCTTAGATGAGGGGGAACGTTATGGCTACACCTTC	CASSLDEGERYGYTF
.	TRBV7-2	few	TRBJ2-2	TGTGCCAGGAACTTATTCGGGGGGGAGCTGTTTTTT	CARNLFGGELFF
TRBD1	TRBV12-3/TRBV12-4	many	TRBJ1-2	TGTGCCAGCAGCCAAGGACAGGGTATTTATGGCTACACCTTC	CASSQGQGIYGYTF
.	TRBV28	few	TRBJ1-1	TGTGCCAGCAGTTTTCCCAGGGGCGGCACTGAAGCTTTCTTT	CASSFPRGGTEAFF
.	TRBV12-3/TRBV12-4	many	TRBJ2-1	TGTGCCAGCAGTTTCTCGAGCCACTATGAGCAGTTCTTC	CASSFSSHYEQFF
.	TRBV6-1	many	TRBJ2-6	TGTGCCAGCACCCTCTCTGGGGCCAACGTCCTGACTTTC	CASTLSGANVLTF
.	TRBV3-1	.	TRBJ1-2	TGTGCCAGCAGCCAAGACCAGGACTATGGCTACACCTTC	CASSQDQDYGYTF
.	TRBV28	many	TRBJ1-1	TGTGCCAGCAGGGCGGACAGCAGCATCACTGAAGCTTTCTTT	CASRADSSITEAFF
.	TRBV2	.	TRBJ2-2	TGTGCCAGCAGTGTTGAGAGTGCAAACACCGGGGAGCTGTTTTTT	CASSVESANTGELFF
.	TRBV29-1	.	TRBJ2-5	TGCAGCGTTTTTGGGATAGAGAAAACCCAGTACTTC	CSVFGIEKTQYF
.	TRBV11-1	few	TRBJ1-6	TGTGCCAGCAGCTCGGCCCATAATTCACCCCTCCACTTT	CASSSAHNSPLHF
.	TRBV7-3	few	TRBJ1-1	TGTGCCAGCAGCCCTAAGTCCGGGCTGGGAACTGAAGCTTTCTTT	CASSPKSGLGTEAFF
.	TRBV12-5	.	TRBJ2-7	TGTGCTAGTGGAACCCCCGGTGAGCGGGTTAACTACGAGCAGTACTTC	CASGTPGERVNYEQYF